The 22 T cell receptor beta chains given below trace back to one sample, sequenced in a study of STAT5B mutations in CD4+ large granular lymphocyte leukemia. The data were produced by immunoSEQ multiplex PCR, yet TCRdb's version contains in-frame clones alone and is incomplete. Among about 33,000 clones listed, around 74% were seen once. The specimen was CD4+ T cells from blood buffy coats. These receptors were obtained from a human donor in good health.

J is TRBJ2-7 and V is TRBV11-2, with D possibly TRBD2 on 6 matching bases. CDR3 size: 13 residues. Germline V CDR1 and CDR2: SGHAT, FQNNGV. With 2 bases removed from V and 5 bases from J, the gap between germline ends came to 10 bases. This CDR3 reads CASSLYWGDEQYF. The CDR3 nucleotides read TGTGCCAGCAGCTTATACTGGGGGGACGAGCAGTACTTC.

The rearrangement uses TRBV20-1 and TRBJ2-3; D is unclear. The CDR3 has 11 residues. The germline V gene encodes CDR1 DFQATT and CDR2 SNEGSKA (reference sequence). V lost 3 bases and J lost 5, with 6 bases in between. CDR3 sequence: CSASMRDTQYF. CDR3 coding DNA: TGCAGTGCTAGCATGAGAGATACGCAGTATTTT.

The rearrangement links TRBV21-1 to TRBJ1-4; the DNA was not compared with TRBD1, the D call given in the table. TRBV21-1 is a known pseudogene. The CDR3 totals 16 residues. In DNA form, the CDR3 reads TGTGCCAGCAGCAAACGGGACGACAGGGCGAATGAAAAACTGTTTTTT. This codes for CASSKRDDRANEKLFF.

The chain has TRBV7-2 and TRBJ2-1, with 8 nucleotides matching TRBD2. Trimming removed 5 bases from V and 1 base from J; junction bases left unmatched: 7. This CDR3 comprises 16 residues. The germline CDR1 and CDR2 sequences are SGHTA and FQGNSA. CDR3 DNA: TGTGCCAGCAGCCAGACAGCGGGGGTGTCCTACAATGAGCAGTTCTTC. This translates into CASSQTAGVSYNEQFF.

This clone was recorded a few times. V and J are TRBV7-9 and TRBJ2-6; D remains ambiguous. CDR3 length equals 15 residues. Germline V gives CDR1 SEHNR, CDR2 FQNEAQ (reference sequence). Trimming removed 6 bases at V and 3 bases at J, with 12 bases between. This chain's CDR3 is CASSIMEFGANVLTF. DNA of the CDR3: TGTGCCAGCAGTATAATGGAGTTTGGGGCCAACGTCCTGACTTTC.

There are a few counts of this clone. This chain connects TRBV2 to TRBJ2-7, with no clear D. The germline V and J ends were trimmed by 10 bases and 6 bases, with 16 bases remaining between them. Germline assignment: CDR1 SNHLY and CDR2 FYNNEI. This CDR3 spans 12 amino acids. This CDR3 is CATRSLLSEQYF. The DNA of the CDR3 is TGTGCCACCCGGTCCCTCCTCAGCGAGCAGTACTTC. The whole variable domain, filled in from reference TRBV2 and TRBJ2-7, reads EPEVTQTPSHQVTQMGQEVILRCVPISNHLYFYWYRQILGQKVEFLVSFYNNEISEKSEIFDDQFSVERPDGSNFTLKIRSTKLEDSAMYFCATRSLLSEQYFGPGTRLTVT.

The chain combines TRBV7-2 with TRBJ2-1; 9 bases map to TRBD2. The CDR3 is made up of 15 amino acids. Germline V gene data show CDR1 as SGHTA and CDR2 as FQGNSA. Germline trimming cut 5 bases from V and 0 bases from J; bases unmatched to any gene: 2. The DNA for the CDR3 is TGTGCCAGCAGCCCGCGGGAGGGCTCCTACAATGAGCAGTTCTTC. Protein sequence: CASSPREGSYNEQFF.

The rearrangement uses TRBV25-1 and TRBJ2-1, with TRBD1 matching 10 bases. Losses at the gene ends were 8 bases for V and 7 bases for J; bases not matched to a gene: 8. The CDR3 is made up of 14 amino acids. Germline V CDR1 and CDR2: MGHDK, SYGVNS. The CDR3 loop is CASSGTGVRNEQFF. CDR3 coding DNA: TGTGCCAGCTCCGGGACAGGGGTTCGAAATGAGCAGTTCTTC.

CDR3 sequence (DNA): TGTGCCAGCAGCCCGGGACTAGCGACAGATACGCAGTATTTT. It is translated as CASSPGLATDTQYF. The chain is built from TRBV7-2 and TRBJ2-3; the match to TRBD2 covers 10 bases. The CDR3 is 14 residues long. Trimming took 5 bases from V and 3 from J; bases not matched to a gene: 2. Germline CDR1 is SGHTA and CDR2 is FQGNSA.

The rearrangement links TRBV11-1 to TRBJ1-2; 7 bases fit TRBD1. The ends lost 5 bases at V and 0 bases at J; junction bases unmatched: 6. Germline V gene sequence: CDR1 SGHAT, CDR2 FQDESV (reference sequence). This CDR3 has 15 residues. In DNA, the CDR3 is TGTGCCAGCAGCCCAAGGGGACAGTCTAACTATGGCTACACCTTC. Encoded protein: CASSPRGQSNYGYTF.

V is TRBV19 and J is TRBJ2-5; 9 bases match TRBD1. CDR3 length: 14 amino acids. V shed 6 bases and J 5 bases; nucleotides not matched to a gene: 7. Germline CDR1 LNHDA, CDR2 SQIVND (reference sequence). The CDR3 DNA reads TGTGCCAGTAGCCAGACAGGGGGGTCTGAGACCCAGTACTTC. Translation: CASSQTGGSETQYF. Together with reference TRBV19 and TRBJ2-5, the CDR3 gives the full variable domain: DGGITQSPKYLFRKEGQNVTLSCEQNLNHDAMYWYRQDPGQGLRLIYYSQIVNDFQKGDIAEGYSVSREKKESFPLTVTSAQKNPTAFYLCASSQTGGSETQYFGPGTRLLVL.

The chain couples TRBV5-6 to TRBJ1-6; tentatively, D is TRBD1 (5 bases). Germline CDR1 is SGHDT and CDR2 is YYEEEE. V was clipped by 2 bases and J by 7 bases, with 13 bases between them. The CDR3 is made up of 15 amino acids. The CDR3 bases are TGTGCCAGCAGCTTAAGGGACCGAAGAAATTCACCCCTCCACTTT. This gives the protein CASSLRDRRNSPLHF.

The rearrangement links TRBV6-1 to TRBJ2-2; 9 nucleotides agree with TRBD2. CDR3 length equals 19 residues. The V gene's germline CDR1 is MNHNS and CDR2 SASEGT. The V and J ends lost 1 base and 7 bases, in that order; junction bases with no gene match: 16. The CDR3 here is CASSEEPRWAGGPGGELFF. CDR3 DNA sequence: TGTGCCAGCAGTGAAGAGCCGCGATGGGCGGGGGGGCCCGGCGGGGAGCTGTTTTTT.

In its sample, this clone was seen a few times. This chain uses TRBV19 with TRBJ1-6, with 7 bases lining up with TRBD1. The ends lost 5 bases at V and 10 bases at J; junction bases unmatched: 8. Germline CDR1 LNHDA, CDR2 SQIVND (reference sequence). The CDR3 extends over 14 amino acids. The CDR3 nucleotides are TGTGCCAGTAGTGTCGACAGGGTTAAGTCACCCCTCCACTTT. Encoded protein: CASSVDRVKSPLHF.

This clone has a single count. This chain uses TRBV7-6 with TRBJ2-2; no reliable D call. The germline CDR1 and CDR2 sequences are SGHVS and FNYEAQ. V dropped 0 bases and J dropped 6 bases, with 11 bases sitting between them. CDR3 length: 15 residues. CDR3 DNA: TGTGCCAGCAGCTTAGCGATTGGGCTCGCCGGGGAGCTGTTTTTT. Protein product: CASSLAIGLAGELFF.

The gene calls are TRBV5-1 and TRBJ2-7; 8 positions agree with TRBD1. The CDR3 extends over 16 amino acids. Trimming at V came to 0 bases and at J to 0 bases, leaving 5 bases not matched to a gene. Germline-derived CDR1 and CDR2 are SGHRS and YFSETQ. The CDR3 region has the DNA TGCGCCAGCAGCTTGGCAGGGGGCCTCCTCTCCTACGAGCAGTACTTC. It translates to CASSLAGGLLSYEQYF.

This chain connects TRBV23-1 to TRBJ1-5; no clear D. TRBV23-1 is sorted into the ORF group, with uncertain function. Trimming took 8 bases from V and 3 from J, leaving 17 bases between them. CDR3 length equals 15 residues. The CDR3 DNA sequence: TGCGCCAGCCCCCCCCCGACGGTCTTCAATCAGCCCCAGCATTTT. Protein sequence: CASPPPTVFNQPQHF.

This clone has more than one count but fewer than ten. This rearrangement joins TRBV5-5 to TRBJ2-7, with 9 positions matching TRBD2. This CDR3 spans 15 amino acids. The V gene's germline CDR1 is SGHKS and CDR2 YYEKEE (reference sequence). The V and J ends lost 0 bases and 2 bases, in that order; junction bases with no gene match: 3. The CDR3 bases are TGTGCCAGCAGCTTGGGACTAGCGGAGGCCTACGAGCAGTACTTC. It translates to CASSLGLAEAYEQYF.

The J gene is TRBJ2-7, the V gene TRBV6-1; tentatively, D is TRBD2 (5 bases). CDR1 is MNHNS, CDR2 SASEGT, per germline. There are 13 residues in the CDR3. V was shortened by 1 base and J by 11 bases, with 15 bases between the two germline ends. For the CDR3, the DNA is TGTGCCAGCAGTGAAGAGGTTGGACTCCGCGAGTACTTC. Amino acid sequence: CASSEEVGLREYF.

This clone was detected only once. The chain employs TRBV11-3 and TRBJ2-6; perhaps D is TRBD1 or TRBD2 (6 bases each). V lost 3 bases and J 0 bases, leaving 18 bases between the germline ends. The CDR3 runs 19 residues. Germline assignment: CDR1 SGHNT and CDR2 YENEEA. CDR3 nucleotide sequence: TGTGCCAGCAGCTTGGGGACTCCATGGGGGCCCTCTGGGGCCAACGTCCTGACTTTC. It codes for CASSLGTPWGPSGANVLTF.

V usage is TRBV15 and J usage is TRBJ1-4; no clear D. The CDR3 runs to 18 residues. In germline, CDR1 is LNHNV, CDR2 YYDKDF (reference sequence). V gave up 0 bases and J gave up 3 bases, with 17 bases separating them. The CDR3 loop reads CATSRDNLWTVSNEKLFF. CDR3 nucleotide sequence: TGTGCCACCAGCAGAGACAACTTATGGACTGTATCTAATGAAAAACTGTTTTTT.

The chain uses TRBV29-1 and TRBJ1-2; tentatively, D is TRBD1 (5 bases). The CDR3 contains 12 residues. V shed 6 bases and J shed 3 bases, with 11 bases lying between them. CDR1 and CDR2 from the germline V gene are SQVTM and ANQGSEA. The CDR3 DNA reads TGCAGCGTCCGCAGGGATGACTATGGCTACACCTTC. This gives the protein CSVRRDDYGYTF.